This T cell receptor (beta chain) was retrieved from a study of identical twins. TCRdb re-analysed the 5' RACE reads in MiXCR, keeping a single row per CDR3 protein. The data hold 1.5 million to 2 million distinct CDR3 sequences, with roughly a third observed a single time. About this clonotype: At one boundary the junction diverges from the germline segment, which might be a read error.

This TCR was sampled from a newborn girl in good health. Sequencing was carried out using cord blood.

In DNA, the CDR3 is TGTGCCGGCAGTGGGAACTATGGCTACACCTTC. It encodes CAGSGNYGYTF. The chain joins TRBV2 to TRBJ1-2; D not resolved. CDR3 size: 11 residues. CDR1 is SNHLY and CDR2 is FYNNEI in the germline V gene. The variable domain in full, with the rest retrieved from reference TRBV2 and TRBJ1-2, is EPEVTQTPSHQVTQMGQEVILRCVPISNHLYFYWYRQILGQKVEFLVSFYNNEISEKSEIFDDQFSVERPDGSNFTLKIRSTKLEDSAMYFCAGSGNYGYTFGSGTRLTVV.